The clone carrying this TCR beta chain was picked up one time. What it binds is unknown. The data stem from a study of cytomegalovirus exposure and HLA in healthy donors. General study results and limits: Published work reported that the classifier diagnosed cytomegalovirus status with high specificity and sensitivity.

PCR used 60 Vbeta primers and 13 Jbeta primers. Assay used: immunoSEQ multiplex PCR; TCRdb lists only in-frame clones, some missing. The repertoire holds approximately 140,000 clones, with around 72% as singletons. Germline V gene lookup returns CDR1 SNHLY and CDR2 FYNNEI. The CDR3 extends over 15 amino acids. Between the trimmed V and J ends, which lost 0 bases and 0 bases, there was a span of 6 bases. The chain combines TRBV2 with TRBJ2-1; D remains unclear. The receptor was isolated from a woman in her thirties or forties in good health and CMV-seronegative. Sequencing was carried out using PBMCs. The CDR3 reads CASSEALGSYNEQFF. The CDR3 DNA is TGTGCCAGCAGTGAAGCCCTAGGCTCCTACAATGAGCAGTTCTTC. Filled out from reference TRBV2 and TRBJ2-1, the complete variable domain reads EPEVTQTPSHQVTQMGQEVILRCVPISNHLYFYWYRQILGQKVEFLVSFYNNEISEKSEIFDDQFSVERPDGSNFTLKIRSTKLEDSAMYFCASSEALGSYNEQFFGPGTRLTVL.